The entry below gives a single T cell receptor beta chain sequence along with its context. Its antigen is unknown. One entry per CDR3 protein, called by TCRdb with MiXCR from the PCR reads. The table lists around 480,000 distinct CDR3 sequences, around 23% of them singletons. The record originates from a study of molecular identifiers for immune sequencing clone quantification. Notes on the study in general: For effector cells, clones above 20 RNA copies held over 98% of molecules; for naive cells, under 1%.

CDR3 size: 15 residues. With 4 bases removed from V and 5 bases from J, the gap between germline ends came to 15 bases. Germline values: CDR1 MNHEY, CDR2 SVGAGI. Each library that profiled naive CD8 cells came from roughly 20,000 to 1,000,000 sorted cells with 10%, 30% or 50% RNA. The receptor comes from a human donor in good health. Some libraries in this study had Jurkat cell RNA spiked in. The specimen sequenced was naive CD8+ T cells from blood, with Jurkat cell RNA spiked in. The subset is: FACS-sorted CD8+CD4-CCR7+CD45RA+ naive T cells. The genes are TRBV6-5 and TRBJ1-5; the D gene is possibly TRBD1 (5 bases). The CDR3 here is CASSSGTVGDQPQHF. CDR3 nucleotide sequence: TGTGCCAGCAGTTCGGGGACGGTGGGAGATCAGCCCCAGCATTTT.